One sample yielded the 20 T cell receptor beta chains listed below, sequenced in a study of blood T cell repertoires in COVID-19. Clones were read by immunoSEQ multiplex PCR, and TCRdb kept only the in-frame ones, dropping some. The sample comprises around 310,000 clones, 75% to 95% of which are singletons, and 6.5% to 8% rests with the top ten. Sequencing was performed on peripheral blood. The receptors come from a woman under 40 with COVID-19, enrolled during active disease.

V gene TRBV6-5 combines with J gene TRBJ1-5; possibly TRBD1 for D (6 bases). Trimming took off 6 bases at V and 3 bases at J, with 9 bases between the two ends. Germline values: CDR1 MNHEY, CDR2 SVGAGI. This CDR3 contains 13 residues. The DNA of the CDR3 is TGTGCCAGCAGCCGGGACACCAATCAGCCCCAGCATTTT. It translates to CASSRDTNQPQHF.

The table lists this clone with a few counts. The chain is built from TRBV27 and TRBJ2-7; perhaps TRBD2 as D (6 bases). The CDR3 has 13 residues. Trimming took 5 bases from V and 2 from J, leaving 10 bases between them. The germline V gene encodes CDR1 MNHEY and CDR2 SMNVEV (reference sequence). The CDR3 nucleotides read TGTGCCAGCAGTACCGGGAGAGCCTACGAGCAGTACTTC. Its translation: CASSTGRAYEQYF.

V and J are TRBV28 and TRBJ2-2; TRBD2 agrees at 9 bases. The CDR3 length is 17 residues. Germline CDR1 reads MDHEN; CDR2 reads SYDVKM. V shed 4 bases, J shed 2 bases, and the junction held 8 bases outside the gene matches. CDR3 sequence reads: CASSSRLAETNTGELFF. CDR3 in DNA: TGTGCCAGCAGTTCCCGACTAGCGGAGACCAACACCGGGGAGCTGTTTTTT.

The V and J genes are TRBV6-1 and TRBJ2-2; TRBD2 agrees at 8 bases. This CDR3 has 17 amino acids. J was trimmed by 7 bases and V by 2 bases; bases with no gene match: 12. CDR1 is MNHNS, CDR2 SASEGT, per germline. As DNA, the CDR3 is TGTGCCAGCAGTGAACGTCGGACTAGCCCCTTGAGCGGGGAGCTGTTTTTT. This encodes CASSERRTSPLSGELFF.

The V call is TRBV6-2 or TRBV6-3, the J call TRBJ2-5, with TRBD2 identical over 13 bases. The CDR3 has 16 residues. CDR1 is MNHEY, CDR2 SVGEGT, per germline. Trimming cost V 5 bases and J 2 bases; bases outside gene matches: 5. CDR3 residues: CASSLGLAGTQETQYF. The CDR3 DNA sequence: TGTGCCAGCAGTCTGGGACTAGCGGGAACTCAAGAGACCCAGTACTTC.

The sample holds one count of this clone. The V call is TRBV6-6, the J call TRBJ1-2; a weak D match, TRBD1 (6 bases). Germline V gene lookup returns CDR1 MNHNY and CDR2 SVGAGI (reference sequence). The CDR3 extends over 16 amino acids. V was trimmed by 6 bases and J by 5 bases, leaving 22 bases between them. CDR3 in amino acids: CASSPPEGRGFYGYTF. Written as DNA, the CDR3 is TGTGCCAGCAGCCCCCCCGAGGGGAGGGGGTTTTATGGCTACACCTTC.

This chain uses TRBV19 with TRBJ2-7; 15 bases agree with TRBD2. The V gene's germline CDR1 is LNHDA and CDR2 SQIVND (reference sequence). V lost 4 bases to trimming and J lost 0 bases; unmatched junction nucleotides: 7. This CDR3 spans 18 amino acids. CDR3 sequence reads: CASSKSGTSGRSSYEQYF. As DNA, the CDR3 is TGTGCCAGTAGTAAATCCGGGACTAGCGGGAGGTCCTCCTACGAGCAGTACTTC.

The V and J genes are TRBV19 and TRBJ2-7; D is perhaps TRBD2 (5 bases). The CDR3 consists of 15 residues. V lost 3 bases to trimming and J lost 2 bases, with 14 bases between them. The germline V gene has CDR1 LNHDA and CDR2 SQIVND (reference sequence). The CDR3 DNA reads TGTGCCAGTAGTATCCTCGGTCAGAGGGCCTACGAGCAGTACTTC. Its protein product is CASSILGQRAYEQYF. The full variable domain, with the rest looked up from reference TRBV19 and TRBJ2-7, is DGGITQSPKYLFRKEGQNVTLSCEQNLNHDAMYWYRQDPGQGLRLIYYSQIVNDFQKGDIAEGYSVSREKKESFPLTVTSAQKNPTAFYLCASSILGQRAYEQYFGPGTRLTVT.

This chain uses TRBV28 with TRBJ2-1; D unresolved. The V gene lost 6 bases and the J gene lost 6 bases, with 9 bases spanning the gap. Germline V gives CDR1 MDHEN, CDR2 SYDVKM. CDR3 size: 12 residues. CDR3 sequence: CASRDTRNEQFF. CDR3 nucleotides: TGTGCCAGCAGAGATACACGCAATGAGCAGTTCTTC.

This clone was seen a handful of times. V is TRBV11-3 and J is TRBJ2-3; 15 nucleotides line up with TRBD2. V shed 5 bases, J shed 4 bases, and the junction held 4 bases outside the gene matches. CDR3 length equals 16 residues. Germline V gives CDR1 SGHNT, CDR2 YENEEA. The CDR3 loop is CASSHGTSGRSDTQYF. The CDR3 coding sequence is TGTGCCAGCAGCCACGGGACTAGCGGGAGGTCAGATACGCAGTATTTT. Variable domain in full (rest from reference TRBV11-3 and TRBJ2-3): EAGVVQSPRYKIIEKKQPVAFWCNPISGHNTLYWYLQNLGQGPELLIRYENEEAVDDSQLPKDRFSAERLKGVDSTLKIQPAELGDSAVYLCASSHGTSGRSDTQYFGPGTRLTVL.

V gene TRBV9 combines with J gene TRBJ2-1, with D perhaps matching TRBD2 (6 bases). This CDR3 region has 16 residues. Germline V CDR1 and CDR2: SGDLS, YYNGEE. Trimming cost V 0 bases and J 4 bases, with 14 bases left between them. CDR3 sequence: CASSVAPGGKYNEQFF. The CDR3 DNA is TGTGCCAGCAGCGTAGCTCCCGGCGGGAAATACAATGAGCAGTTCTTC.

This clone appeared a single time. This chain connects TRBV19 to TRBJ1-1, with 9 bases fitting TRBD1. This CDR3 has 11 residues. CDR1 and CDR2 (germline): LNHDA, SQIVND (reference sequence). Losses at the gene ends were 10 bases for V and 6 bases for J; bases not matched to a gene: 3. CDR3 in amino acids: CATTGGPEAFF. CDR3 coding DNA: TGTGCCACGACAGGGGGACCTGAAGCTTTCTTT.

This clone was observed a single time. CDR3 DNA sequence: TGTGCCAGCAGCTTTCAACTAGCGGGGATGGGGGAGCAGTTCTTC. Translation gives CASSFQLAGMGEQFF. This sequence joins TRBV7-8 and TRBJ2-1; 10 bases align to TRBD2. Germline V gene sequence: CDR1 SGHVS, CDR2 FQNEAQ. This CDR3 comprises 15 residues. With V trimmed by 3 bases and J by 10 bases, 9 bases remained unmatched.

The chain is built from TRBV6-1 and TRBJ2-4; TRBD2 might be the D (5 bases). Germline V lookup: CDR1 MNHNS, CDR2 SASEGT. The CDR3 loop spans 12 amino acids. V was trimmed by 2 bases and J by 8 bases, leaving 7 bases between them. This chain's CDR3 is CASSEWRDIQYF. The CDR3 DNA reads TGTGCCAGCAGTGAATGGCGGGACATTCAGTACTTC.

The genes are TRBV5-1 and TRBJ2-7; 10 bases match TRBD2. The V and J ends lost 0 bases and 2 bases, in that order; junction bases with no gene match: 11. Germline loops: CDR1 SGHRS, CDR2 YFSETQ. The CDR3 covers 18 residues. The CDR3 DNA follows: TGCGCCAGCAGCTTGGGGCTAGCGGGAGCCGGGGGGGCCTACGAGCAGTACTTC. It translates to CASSLGLAGAGGAYEQYF. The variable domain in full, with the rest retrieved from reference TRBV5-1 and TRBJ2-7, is KAGVTQTPRYLIKTRGQQVTLSCSPISGHRSVSWYQQTPGQGLQFLFEYFSETQRNKGNFPGRFSGRQFSNSRSEMNVSTLELGDSALYLCASSLGLAGAGGAYEQYFGPGTRLTVT.

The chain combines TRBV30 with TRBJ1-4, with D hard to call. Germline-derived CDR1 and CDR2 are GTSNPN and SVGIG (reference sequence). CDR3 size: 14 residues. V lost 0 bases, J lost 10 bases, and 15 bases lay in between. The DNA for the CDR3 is TGTGCCTGGAGTGTACCCGGCAGCCTAGCAAAACTGTTTTTT. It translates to CAWSVPGSLAKLFF.

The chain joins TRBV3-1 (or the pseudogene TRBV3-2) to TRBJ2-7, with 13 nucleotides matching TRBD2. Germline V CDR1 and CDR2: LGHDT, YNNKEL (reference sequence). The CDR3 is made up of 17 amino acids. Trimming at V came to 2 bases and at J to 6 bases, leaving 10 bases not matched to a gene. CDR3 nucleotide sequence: TGTGCCAGCAGCCAAACTACTAGCGGGAGGGCCCTTGTCGAGCAGTACTTC. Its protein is CASSQTTSGRALVEQYF.

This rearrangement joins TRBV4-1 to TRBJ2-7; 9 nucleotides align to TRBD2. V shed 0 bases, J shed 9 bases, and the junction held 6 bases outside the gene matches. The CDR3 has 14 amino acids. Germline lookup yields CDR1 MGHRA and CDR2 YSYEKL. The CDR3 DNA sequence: TGCGCCAGCAGCCAAGATCGGCTAGCGGGATGGCAGTACTTC. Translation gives CASSQDRLAGWQYF.

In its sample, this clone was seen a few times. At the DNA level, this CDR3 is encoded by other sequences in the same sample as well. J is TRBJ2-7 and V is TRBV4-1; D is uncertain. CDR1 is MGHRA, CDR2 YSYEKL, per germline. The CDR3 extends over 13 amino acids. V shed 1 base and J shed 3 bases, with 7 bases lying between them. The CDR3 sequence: CASSQGLSYEQYF. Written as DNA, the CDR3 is TGCGCCAGCAGCCAAGGACTGAGCTACGAGCAGTACTTC.

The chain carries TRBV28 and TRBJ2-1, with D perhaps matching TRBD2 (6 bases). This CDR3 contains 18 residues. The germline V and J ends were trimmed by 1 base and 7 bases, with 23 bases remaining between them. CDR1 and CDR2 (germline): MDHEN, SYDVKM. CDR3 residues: CASSLSPGSGRIANEQFF. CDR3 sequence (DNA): TGTGCCAGCAGTTTATCCCCAGGCTCCGGGAGAATTGCAAATGAGCAGTTCTTC.